This TCR beta chain was sequenced for a study of blood T cell repertoires in COVID-19. Clones were read by immunoSEQ multiplex PCR, and TCRdb kept only the in-frame ones, dropping some. The sample records approximately 21,000 clones, more than 85% being singletons. This CDR3 has 13 residues. This receptor was identified in a man aged 70-80 years with active COVID-19. V gene TRBV7-5 combines with J gene TRBJ2-7; the listed D gene, TRBD2, was not tested against the DNA. TRBV7-5 is deemed a pseudogene. The sample consisted of peripheral blood. CDR3 sequence (DNA): TGTGTCAGAAGCTTAGGAGGCTCCTACGAGCAGTACTTC. Amino acid sequence: CVRSLGGSYEQYF.